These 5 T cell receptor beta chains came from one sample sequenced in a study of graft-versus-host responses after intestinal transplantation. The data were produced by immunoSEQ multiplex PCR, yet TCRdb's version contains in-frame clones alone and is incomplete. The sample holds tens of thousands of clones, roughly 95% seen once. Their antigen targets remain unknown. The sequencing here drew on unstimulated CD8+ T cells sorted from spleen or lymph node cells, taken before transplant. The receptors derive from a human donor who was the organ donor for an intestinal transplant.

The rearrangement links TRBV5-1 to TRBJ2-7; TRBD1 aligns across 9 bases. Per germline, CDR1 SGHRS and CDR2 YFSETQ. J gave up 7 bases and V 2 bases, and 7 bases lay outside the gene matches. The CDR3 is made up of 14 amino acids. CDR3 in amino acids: CASSFQQGAGEQYF. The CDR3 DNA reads TGCGCCAGCAGCTTCCAACAGGGGGCGGGAGAGCAGTACTTC.

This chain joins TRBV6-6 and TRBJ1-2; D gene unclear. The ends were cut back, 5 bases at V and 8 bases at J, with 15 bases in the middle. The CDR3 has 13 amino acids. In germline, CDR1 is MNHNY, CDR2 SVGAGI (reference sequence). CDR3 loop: CASSPRPNGGYTF. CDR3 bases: TGTGCCAGCAGTCCTCGACCCAACGGCGGCTACACCTTC.

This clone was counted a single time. DNA for the CDR3: TGCGCCAGCAGCCAAGCCCGAAACCGCATGACTAGCGGGGGGTTCGATACGCAGTATTTT. Translation: CASSQARNRMTSGGFDTQYF. The chain carries TRBV4-3 and TRBJ2-3; 13 nucleotides match TRBD2. Germline CDR1 reads LGHNA; CDR2 reads YSLEER. The CDR3 length is 20 residues. V dropped 1 base and J dropped 6; count of bases not matched to a gene: 16.

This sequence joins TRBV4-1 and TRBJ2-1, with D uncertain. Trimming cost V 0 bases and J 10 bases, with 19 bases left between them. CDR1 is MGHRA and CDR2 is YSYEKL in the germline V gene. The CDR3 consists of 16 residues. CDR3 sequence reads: CASSQDWTGLLGEQFF. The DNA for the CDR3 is TGCGCCAGCAGCCAAGATTGGACGGGCCTCCTCGGGGAGCAGTTCTTC.

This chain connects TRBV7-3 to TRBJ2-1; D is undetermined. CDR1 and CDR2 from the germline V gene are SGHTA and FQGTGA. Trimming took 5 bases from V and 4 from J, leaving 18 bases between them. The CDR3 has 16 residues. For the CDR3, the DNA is TGTGCCAGCAGCCTATCCCTAGGATCGAAATACAATGAGCAGTTCTTC. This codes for CASSLSLGSKYNEQFF.